This T cell receptor (beta chain) appears in the sequencing data of a study of blood T cell repertoires in COVID-19. About the research overall: The United States, Italy and Spain supplied acute and convalescent COVID-19 samples. T cells, B-cell-depleted T cells, or PBMCs supplied cDNA or gDNA.

Study processing details: Estimated nucleated cell counts came from reference gene primer amplification. Only in-frame clones appear in the TCRdb table, and some are missing; sequencing was by immunoSEQ multiplex PCR. The V and J calls and clone size come from that table; D and trimming were worked out from the DNA. There are tens of thousands of clones in the sample; about 88% occur only once, and roughly 30% lies in the top ten. V was trimmed by 4 bases and J by 0 bases, leaving 4 bases between them. CDR1 is SGHNT and CDR2 is YYREEE in the germline V gene (reference sequence). CDR3 size: 13 residues.

The chain couples TRBV5-4 to TRBJ1-4; D gene unclear. Sequencing was performed on peripheral blood. The TCR was taken from a man in his 70s with active COVID-19. CDR3 DNA: TGTGCCAGCAGCCGGGCAACTAATGAAAAACTGTTTTTT. Translation: CASSRATNEKLFF. The full variable domain, its missing parts supplied by reference TRBV5-4 and TRBJ1-4, is ETGVTQSPTHLIKTRGQQVTLRCSSQSGHNTVSWYQQALGQGPQFIFQYYREEENGRGNFPPRFSGLQFPNYSSELNVNALELDDSALYLCASSRATNEKLFFGSGTQLSVL.